The 23 T cell receptor beta chains below all came from one sample that was sequenced in a study of shared clonotypes between healthy human individuals. TCRdb keeps only in-frame clones here, not all; method: immunoSEQ multiplex PCR. The data show about 1.1 million clones, around three quarters seen once. The sequencing sample was made of memory CD4+ T cells from PBMCs. Subset here: CD45RA-negative fraction. These receptor sequences come from a man aged 18 to 29 in good health. Some clones in this sample may be carry-over from other donors' samples.

The chain uses TRBV28 and TRBJ2-5; 8 bases are a match to TRBD1. Germline loops: CDR1 MDHEN, CDR2 SYDVKM. The junction had 7 bases not matched to a gene; V was cut back by 2 bases and J by 5 bases. There are 15 residues in the CDR3. The chain's CDR3 is CASSLLTGGSETQYF. The CDR3 bases are TGTGCCAGCAGTTTACTAACAGGGGGTAGCGAGACCCAGTACTTC.

V and J are TRBV5-8 and TRBJ2-3; D uncertain. This CDR3 comprises 14 residues. Germline-derived CDR1 and CDR2 are SGHTS and YDEGEE. The germline V and J ends were trimmed by 2 bases and 0 bases, with 7 bases remaining between them. As DNA, the CDR3 is TGTGCCAGCAGCTTCGGACGAAGCACAGATACGCAGTATTTT. Translating gives CASSFGRSTDTQYF.

This chain uses TRBV4-1 with TRBJ1-4; 8 bases fit TRBD1. This CDR3 spans 15 amino acids. V lost 3 bases to trimming and J lost 3 bases; unmatched junction nucleotides: 3. In germline, CDR1 is MGHRA, CDR2 YSYEKL. The CDR3 region is CASSQGQDPNEKLFF. The CDR3 DNA follows: TGCGCCAGCAGCCAGGGACAGGACCCTAATGAAAAACTGTTTTTT.

The V and J genes are TRBV7-8 and TRBJ2-2; no clear D. The CDR3 totals 17 residues. Germline CDR1 is SGHVS and CDR2 is FQNEAQ. V lost 8 bases and J 3 bases, leaving 22 bases between the germline ends. The CDR3 spells CASSHLMGRDYTGELFF. DNA of the CDR3: TGTGCCAGCTCTCACCTTATGGGCAGAGACTACACCGGGGAGCTGTTTTTT.

The rearrangement links TRBV5-6 to TRBJ2-1; 9 nucleotides line up with TRBD1. The CDR3 sequence is 15 residues long. The germline V gene has CDR1 SGHDT and CDR2 YYEEEE. V trimming: 3 bases; J trimming: 6 bases; junction bases outside the gene matches: 7. Here the CDR3 reads CASSSGTGRLNEQFF. The CDR3 DNA sequence: TGTGCCAGCAGCTCAGGGACAGGGCGGCTCAATGAGCAGTTCTTC.

This chain uses TRBV5-1 with TRBJ1-1, with 7 bases matching TRBD1. Trimming at V came to 5 bases and at J to 6 bases, leaving 7 bases not matched to a gene. CDR3 length: 13 residues. CDR1 is SGHRS and CDR2 is YFSETQ in the germline V gene. The DNA for the CDR3 is TGCGCCAGCAGTCCGACAGGGTTGTCTGAAGCTTTCTTT. This translates into CASSPTGLSEAFF. Filled out from reference TRBV5-1 and TRBJ1-1, the complete variable domain reads KAGVTQTPRYLIKTRGQQVTLSCSPISGHRSVSWYQQTPGQGLQFLFEYFSETQRNKGNFPGRFSGRQFSNSRSEMNVSTLELGDSALYLCASSPTGLSEAFFGQGTRLTVV.

As regards this clone: Other DNA sequences in the same sample also yield this CDR3. This chain joins TRBV11-2 and TRBJ2-1; no clear D gene. This CDR3 contains 13 residues. V lost 1 base, J lost 7 bases, and 8 bases lay in between. Germline lookup yields CDR1 SGHAT and CDR2 FQNNGV. In DNA form, the CDR3 reads TGTGCCAGCAGCTTAGGTTTGGATAATGAGCAGTTCTTC. Translated, it gives CASSLGLDNEQFF.

The V call is TRBV4-1, the J call TRBJ2-1; TRBD2 agrees at 7 bases. V shed 3 bases and J 9 bases; nucleotides not matched to a gene: 17. Germline assignment: CDR1 MGHRA and CDR2 YSYEKL. The CDR3 consists of 17 residues. CDR3 DNA sequence: TGCGCCAGCAGCCACCAACCGTTGGGCGGGAGCTTAGGTGAGCAGTTCTTC. Encoded protein: CASSHQPLGGSLGEQFF.

Only one count was recorded for this clone. V and J are TRBV5-1 and TRBJ1-2, with D perhaps TRBD1 (5 bases). The CDR3 is 15 amino acids. V was pared by 2 bases and J by 0 bases, with 11 bases between. Germline loops: CDR1 SGHRS, CDR2 YFSETQ. The CDR3 loop is CASSFTPRANYGYTF. The CDR3 bases are TGCGCCAGCAGCTTCACGCCCAGGGCTAACTATGGCTACACCTTC.

The chain recombines TRBV2 with TRBJ2-7; 9 bases align to TRBD2. Germline loops: CDR1 SNHLY, CDR2 FYNNEI. The CDR3 runs 16 residues. V lost 5 bases to trimming and J lost 5 bases; unmatched junction nucleotides: 13. CDR3 DNA: TGTGCCAGCAGTCTTGGAAGCGGTAGCGGGAGTCACGAGCAGTACTTC. Translated, it gives CASSLGSGSGSHEQYF. The full variable domain, rest sourced from reference TRBV2 and TRBJ2-7, is EPEVTQTPSHQVTQMGQEVILRCVPISNHLYFYWYRQILGQKVEFLVSFYNNEISEKSEIFDDQFSVERPDGSNFTLKIRSTKLEDSAMYFCASSLGSGSGSHEQYFGPGTRLTVT.

Regarding this clone: The same CDR3 can be traced to other DNA sequences in this sample. The chain links TRBV7-3 to TRBJ2-1; no reliable D call. The CDR3 contains 13 residues. CDR1 is SGHTA and CDR2 is FQGTGA in the germline V gene. V dropped 2 bases and J dropped 5 bases, with 7 bases sitting between them. CDR3 in amino acids: CASSLVRDNEQFF. CDR3 DNA sequence: TGTGCCAGCAGCTTAGTGCGTGACAATGAGCAGTTCTTC.

This sequence joins TRBV18 and TRBJ1-2; D is unclear. This CDR3 is 13 amino acids long. Trimming took 4 bases from V and 8 from J, leaving 14 bases between them. Germline CDR1 KGHSH, CDR2 LQKENI. CDR3 amino acids: CASSRTRMGGYTF. In DNA form, the CDR3 reads TGTGCCAGCTCACGGACGAGAATGGGAGGCTACACCTTC.

This clone was observed once. J is TRBJ2-2 and V is TRBV27; D gene ambiguous. Germline V gene data show CDR1 as MNHEY and CDR2 as SMNVEV (reference sequence). Trimming removed 6 bases from V and 4 bases from J, with 15 bases in between. The CDR3 runs to 15 residues. The CDR3 region has the DNA TGTGCCAGCAGCCCCCGGCCCCTCCTCACCGGGGAGCTGTTTTTT. Its protein product is CASSPRPLLTGELFF.

This chain links TRBV9 with TRBJ1-2; D is undetermined. Trimming took 4 bases from V and 2 from J, leaving 9 bases between them. In germline, CDR1 is SGDLS, CDR2 YYNGEE. The CDR3 is 13 amino acids. The CDR3 coding sequence is TGTGCCAGCAGCCGTGACAAGAACTATGGCTACACCTTC. Its protein is CASSRDKNYGYTF. The whole variable domain, remainder taken from reference TRBV9 and TRBJ1-2, is DSGVTQTPKHLITATGQRVTLRCSPRSGDLSVYWYQQSLDQGLQFLIQYYNGEERAKGNILERFSAQQFPDLHSELNLSSLELGDSALYFCASSRDKNYGYTFGSGTRLTVV.

CDR3 DNA: TGTGCCAGCAGCTTACAAGGGACAGGGTCCGGGGAGCTGTTTTTT. Amino acid sequence: CASSLQGTGSGELFF. The chain recombines TRBV7-3 with TRBJ2-2, with TRBD1 identical over 9 bases. The CDR3 sequence is 15 residues long. J lost 6 bases, V lost 2 bases, and 4 bases had no gene match. The germline CDR1 and CDR2 sequences are SGHTA and FQGTGA.

The chain has TRBV15 and TRBJ2-3, with 9 nucleotides matching TRBD1. V shed 5 bases, J shed 2 bases, and the junction held 8 bases outside the gene matches. The CDR3 extends over 16 amino acids. Germline V lookup: CDR1 LNHNV, CDR2 YYDKDF (reference sequence). CDR3 sequence: CATSSPGTGYTDTQYF. The CDR3 bases are TGTGCCACCAGCTCGCCCGGGACAGGGTACACAGATACGCAGTATTTT.

The chain couples TRBV7-6 to TRBJ2-3, with a tentative D call TRBD2 (5 bases). Germline CDR1 and CDR2: SGHVS and FNYEAQ. The CDR3 extends over 16 amino acids. V shed 1 base and J shed 1 base, with 12 bases lying between them. CDR3 protein: CASSLGVIGGTDTQYF. In DNA form, the CDR3 reads TGTGCCAGCAGCTTAGGGGTAATCGGGGGCACAGATACGCAGTATTTT.

The genes are TRBV27 and TRBJ2-5; 9 bases fit TRBD2. The CDR3 runs 16 residues. Germline V gene lookup returns CDR1 MNHEY and CDR2 SMNVEV (reference sequence). The ends lost 5 bases at V and 4 bases at J; junction bases unmatched: 11. The CDR3 spells CASSTLSGSAGETQYF. In nucleotides, the CDR3 is TGTGCCAGCAGTACCCTTAGCGGGAGTGCGGGAGAGACCCAGTACTTC.

V usage is TRBV6-7 and J usage is TRBJ2-1; 10 nucleotides agree with TRBD2. TRBV6-7 falls under the ORF class, with uncertain function. V gave up 2 bases and J gave up 7 bases; unmatched junction bases: 8. The CDR3 consists of 16 residues. The CDR3 loop reads CASSYRAGGDLNEQFF. The CDR3 bases are TGTGCCAGCAGTTACAGAGCGGGAGGGGACCTGAATGAGCAGTTCTTC.

The V call is TRBV12-2, the J call TRBJ2-5; the D call of TRBD1 is as the table states it, not checked on the DNA. TRBV12-2 is an annotated pseudogene. CDR3 size: 18 residues. Here the CDR3 reads CASRPLNQQARSRETQYF. CDR3 coding DNA: TGTGCAAGTCGCCCTCTAAACCAACAGGCTCGATCTCGGGAGACCCAGTACTTC.

This chain uses TRBV15 with TRBJ1-5; D perhaps matches TRBD1 (5 bases). CDR1 is LNHNV and CDR2 is YYDKDF in the germline V gene (reference sequence). Trimming removed 4 bases at V and 4 bases at J, with 17 bases between. There are 16 residues in the CDR3. The CDR3 region is CATSTSSGTANQPQHF. The CDR3 nucleotides are TGTGCCACCAGCACCTCGTCAGGGACGGCGAATCAGCCCCAGCATTTT.

Points on this clone: This sample also contains other DNA sequences that code for the same CDR3. The chain recombines TRBV9 with TRBJ2-7; a possible D gene is TRBD1 (5 bases). Per the germline V gene, CDR1 is SGDLS and CDR2 is YYNGEE. Trimming shortened V by 4 bases and J by 0 bases, and 11 bases separated the two germline ends. CDR3 length: 14 residues. The CDR3 DNA follows: TGTGCCAGCAGCCCATCGACAGCCTCCTACGAGCAGTACTTC. Amino acid sequence: CASSPSTASYEQYF.

The V call is TRBV7-8, the J call TRBJ2-7, with D unresolved. The V gene's germline CDR1 is SGHVS and CDR2 FQNEAQ. Trimming cost V 1 base and J 5 bases, with 12 bases left between them. The CDR3 sequence is 14 residues long. This CDR3 reads CASSLVNSFDEQYF. In DNA, the CDR3 is TGTGCCAGCAGCTTAGTGAACTCATTCGACGAGCAGTACTTC.